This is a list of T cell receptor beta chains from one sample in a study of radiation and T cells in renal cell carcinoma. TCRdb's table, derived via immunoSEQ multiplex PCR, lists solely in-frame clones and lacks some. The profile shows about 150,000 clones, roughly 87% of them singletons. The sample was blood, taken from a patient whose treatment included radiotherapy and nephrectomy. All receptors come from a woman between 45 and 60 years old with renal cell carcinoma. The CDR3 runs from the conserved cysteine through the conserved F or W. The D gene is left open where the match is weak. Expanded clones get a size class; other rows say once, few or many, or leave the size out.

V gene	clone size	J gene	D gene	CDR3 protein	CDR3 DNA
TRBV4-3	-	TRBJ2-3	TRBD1	CASSVGQGATDTQYF	TGCGCCAGCAGCGTCGGACAGGGGGCCACAGATACGCAGTATTTT
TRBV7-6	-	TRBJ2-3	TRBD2	CASSLAPSGSTDTQYF	TGTGCCAGCAGCTTAGCGCCTAGCGGTAGCACAGATACGCAGTATTTT
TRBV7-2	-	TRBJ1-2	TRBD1	CASSFSGTGRGYTF	TGTGCCAGCAGCTTCTCCGGGACAGGGCGCGGCTACACCTTC
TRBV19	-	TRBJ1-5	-	CASSIDPLAGNQPQHF	TGTGCCAGTAGTATAGACCCCTTGGCCGGGAATCAGCCCCAGCATTTT
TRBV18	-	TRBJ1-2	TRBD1	CASSPRVGQGGGYTF	TGTGCCAGCTCACCACGCGTGGGACAGGGCGGTGGCTACACCTTC
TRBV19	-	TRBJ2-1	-	CASWTGANEQFF	TGTGCCAGTTGGACCGGGGCCAATGAGCAGTTCTTC
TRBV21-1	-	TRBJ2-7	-	CASSNLRGQGAEDEQYF	TGTGCCAGCAGCAACCTTCGGGGACAGGGGGCTGAGGACGAGCAGTACTTC
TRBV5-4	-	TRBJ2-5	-	CASSSGLARETQYF	TGTGCCAGCAGCTCGGGCCTGGCGAGGGAGACCCAGTACTTC
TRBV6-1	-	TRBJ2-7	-	CASSSGLSSSYEQYF	TGTGCCAGCAGTTCGGGCCTATCCAGCTCCTACGAGCAGTACTTC
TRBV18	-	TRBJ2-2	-	CASSPLLDGELFF	TGTGCCAGCTCACCACTTTTAGACGGGGAGCTGTTTTTT
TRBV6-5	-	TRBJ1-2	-	CASSPSLRRNGYTF	TGTGCCAGCAGCCCCTCGCTCCGGAGGAATGGCTACACCTTC
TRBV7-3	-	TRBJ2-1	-	CASSLAGAAYNEQFF	TGTGCCAGCAGCTTAGCGGGGGCAGCCTACAATGAGCAGTTCTTC
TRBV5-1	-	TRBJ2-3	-	CASSLSSVVTQYF	TGCGCCAGCAGCTTGTCGTCGGTTGTTACGCAGTATTTT
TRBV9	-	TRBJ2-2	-	CASSVAPGQSTGELFF	TGTGCCAGCAGCGTAGCTCCAGGACAGTCGACCGGGGAGCTGTTTTTT
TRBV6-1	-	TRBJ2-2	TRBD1	CASSAGTANTGELFF	TGTGCCAGCAGTGCCGGGACAGCGAACACCGGGGAGCTGTTTTTT
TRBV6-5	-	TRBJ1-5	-	CASSYSLNSNQPQHF	TGTGCCAGCAGTTACTCCCTAAACAGCAATCAGCCCCAGCATTTT
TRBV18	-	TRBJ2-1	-	CASSPRQGGTYNEQFF	TGTGCCAGCTCACCAAGGCAAGGCGGGACGTACAATGAGCAGTTCTTC
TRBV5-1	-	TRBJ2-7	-	CASSYDAVGTYEQYF	TGCGCCAGCAGCTACGACGCCGTCGGGACCTACGAGCAGTACTTC
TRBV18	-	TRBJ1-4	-	CASSPRKMGEKLFF	TGTGCCAGCTCACCAAGGAAGATGGGAGAAAAACTGTTTTTT
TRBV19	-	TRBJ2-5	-	CASSIAGFLETQYF	TGTGCCAGTAGTATAGCGGGGTTTTTGGAGACCCAGTACTTC
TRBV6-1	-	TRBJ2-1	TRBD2	CASVGLAGGANEQFF	TGTGCCAGCGTTGGACTAGCGGGGGGTGCCAATGAGCAGTTCTTC
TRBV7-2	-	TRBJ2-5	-	CASSRQQGNQETQYF	TGTGCCAGCAGCAGACAACAGGGAAACCAAGAGACCCAGTACTTC
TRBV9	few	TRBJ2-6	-	CASSGRAISGANVLTF	TGTGCCAGCAGCGGGCGTGCGATCTCTGGGGCCAACGTCCTGACTTTC
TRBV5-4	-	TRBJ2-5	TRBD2	CASSNTLAGGWETQYF	TGTGCCAGCAGCAACACACTAGCGGGGGGCTGGGAGACCCAGTACTTC
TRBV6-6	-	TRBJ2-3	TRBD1	CASRPSGQGGDTQYF	TGTGCCAGCAGACCGTCGGGACAGGGGGGGGATACGCAGTATTTT
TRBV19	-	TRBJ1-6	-	CASKRQASAGYNSPLHF	TGTGCCAGTAAGAGGCAGGCCTCGGCGGGCTATAATTCACCCCTCCACTTT
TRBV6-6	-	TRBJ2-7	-	CATLERLGKEQYF	TGTGCCACCCTCGAACGCCTCGGTAAAGAGCAGTACTTC
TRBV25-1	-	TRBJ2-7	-	CASSPGDSLYEQYF	TGTGCCAGCAGCCCCGGGGACTCCCTATACGAGCAGTACTTC
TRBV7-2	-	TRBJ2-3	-	CASSWDQSTDTQYF	TGTGCCAGCAGTTGGGACCAAAGCACAGATACGCAGTATTTT
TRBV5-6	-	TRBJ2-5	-	CASSFLQGLRGAQYF	TGTGCCAGCAGCTTCTTACAGGGGTTGAGGGGGGCCCAGTACTTC
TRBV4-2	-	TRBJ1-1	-	CASSQDGKGDTEAFF	TGTGCCAGCAGCCAAGACGGCAAGGGGGACACTGAAGCTTTCTTT
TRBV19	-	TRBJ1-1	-	CASKQGRNTEAFF	TGTGCCAGCAAACAGGGTAGGAACACTGAAGCTTTCTTT
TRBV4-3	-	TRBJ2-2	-	CASSQVPGVYTGELFF	TGCGCCAGCAGCCAAGTTCCGGGGGTGTACACCGGGGAGCTGTTTTTT
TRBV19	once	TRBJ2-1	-	CASTRDRSYNEQFF	TGTGCCTCAACGCGGGACAGATCCTACAATGAGCAGTTCTTC
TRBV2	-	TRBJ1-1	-	CASRERLMNTEAFF	TGTGCCAGCAGAGAAAGATTGATGAACACTGAAGCTTTCTTT
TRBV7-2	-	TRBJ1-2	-	CASSQRSGIRYGYTF	TGTGCCAGCAGCCAGAGGTCGGGGATCAGATATGGCTACACCTTC
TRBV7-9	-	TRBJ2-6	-	CASTPRGSSGANVLTF	TGTGCCAGCACCCCTAGGGGGAGCTCTGGGGCCAACGTCCTGACTTTC
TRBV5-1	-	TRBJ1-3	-	CASSLEVFNSGNTIYF	TGCGCCAGCAGCTTGGAGGTCTTCAACTCTGGAAACACCATATATTTT
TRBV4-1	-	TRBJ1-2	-	CASSPGLLSVPYGYTF	TGCGCCAGCAGCCCGGGACTTTTGTCAGTGCCCTATGGCTACACCTTC
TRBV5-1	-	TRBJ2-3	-	CASSSAHYNTDTQYF	TGCGCCAGCAGCTCCGCTCACTACAACACAGATACGCAGTATTTT